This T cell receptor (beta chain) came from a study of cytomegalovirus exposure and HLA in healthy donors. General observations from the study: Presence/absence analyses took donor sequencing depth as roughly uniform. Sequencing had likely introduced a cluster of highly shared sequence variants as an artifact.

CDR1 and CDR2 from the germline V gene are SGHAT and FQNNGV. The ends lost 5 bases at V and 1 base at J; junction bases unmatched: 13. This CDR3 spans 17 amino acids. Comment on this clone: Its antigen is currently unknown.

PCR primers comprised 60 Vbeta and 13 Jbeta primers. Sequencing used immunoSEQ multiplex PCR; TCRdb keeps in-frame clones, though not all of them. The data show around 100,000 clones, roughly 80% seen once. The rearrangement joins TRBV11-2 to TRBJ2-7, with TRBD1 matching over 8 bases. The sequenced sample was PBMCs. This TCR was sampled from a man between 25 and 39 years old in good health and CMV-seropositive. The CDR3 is CASSGIRQGPQSYEQYF. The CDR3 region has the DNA TGTGCCAGCAGCGGCATCCGACAGGGGCCTCAATCCTACGAGCAGTACTTC.